Sequencing of this T cell receptor (beta chain) was carried out in a study of T cells after yellow fever vaccination. This CDR3 comprises 15 residues. In germline, CDR1 is LNHDA, CDR2 SQIVND (reference sequence). The germline V and J ends were trimmed by 5 bases and 2 bases, with 10 bases remaining between them. In TCRdb, the 5' RACE reads were re-called with MiXCR into one record per CDR3 protein. The data show 250,000 or so distinct CDR3 sequences, approximately 3.5% seen once. The receptor was isolated from a man between 18 and 35 years old who received the YFV17D yellow fever vaccine. The sample here was PBMCs, taken 15 days after the yellow fever booster vaccination. The V call is TRBV19, the J call TRBJ2-6, with D perhaps matching TRBD2 (7 bases). The CDR3 sequence is CASSGGAPGANVLTF. Here the CDR3 DNA reads TGTGCCAGTAGTGGGGGGGCGCCTGGGGCCAACGTCCTGACTTTC. Supplemented by reference TRBV19 and TRBJ2-6, the full variable domain reads DGGITQSPKYLFRKEGQNVTLSCEQNLNHDAMYWYRQDPGQGLRLIYYSQIVNDFQKGDIAEGYSVSREKKESFPLTVTSAQKNPTAFYLCASSGGAPGANVLTFGAGSRLTVL.